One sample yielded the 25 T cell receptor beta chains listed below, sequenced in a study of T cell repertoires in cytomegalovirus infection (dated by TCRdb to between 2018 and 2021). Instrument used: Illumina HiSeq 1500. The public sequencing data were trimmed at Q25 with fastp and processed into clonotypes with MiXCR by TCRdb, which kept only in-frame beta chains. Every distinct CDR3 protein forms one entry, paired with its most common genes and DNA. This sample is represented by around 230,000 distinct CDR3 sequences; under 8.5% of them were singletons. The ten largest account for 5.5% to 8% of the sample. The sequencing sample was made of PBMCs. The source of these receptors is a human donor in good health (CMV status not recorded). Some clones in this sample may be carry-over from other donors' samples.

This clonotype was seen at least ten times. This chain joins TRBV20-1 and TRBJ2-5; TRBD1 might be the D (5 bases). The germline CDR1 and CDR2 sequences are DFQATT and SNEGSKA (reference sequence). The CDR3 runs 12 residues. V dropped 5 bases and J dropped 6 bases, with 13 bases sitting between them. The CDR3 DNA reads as TGCAGTGCTGTCGCCAGGGATAAGACCCAGTACTTC. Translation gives CSAVARDKTQYF.

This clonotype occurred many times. The CDR3 sequence: CASSPSSGTGTNYIGGYTF. The CDR3 nucleotides are TGCGCCAGCAGCCCGTCTAGTGGAACAGGGACCAACTATATAGGCGGCTACACCTTC. This chain uses TRBV4-1 with TRBJ1-2; TRBD1 might be the D (6 bases). The V end lost 4 bases, the J end lost 8 bases, and 32 bases lay between the germline ends. This CDR3 is built from 19 residues. Germline V gene data show CDR1 as MGHRA and CDR2 as YSYEKL.

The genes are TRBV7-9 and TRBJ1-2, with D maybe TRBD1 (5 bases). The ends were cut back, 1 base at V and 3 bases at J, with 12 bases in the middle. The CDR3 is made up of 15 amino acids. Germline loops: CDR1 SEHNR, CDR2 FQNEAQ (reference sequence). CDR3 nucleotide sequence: TGTGCCAGCAGCTTAGGGGGCCGGTCCTACTATGGCTACACCTTC. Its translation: CASSLGGRSYYGYTF.

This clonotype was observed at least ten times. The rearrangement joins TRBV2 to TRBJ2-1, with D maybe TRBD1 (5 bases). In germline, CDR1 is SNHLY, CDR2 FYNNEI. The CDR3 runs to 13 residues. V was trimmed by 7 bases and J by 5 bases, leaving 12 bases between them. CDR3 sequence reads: CASIQTEDNEQFF. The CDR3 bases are TGTGCCAGCATTCAGACAGAGGACAATGAGCAGTTCTTC.

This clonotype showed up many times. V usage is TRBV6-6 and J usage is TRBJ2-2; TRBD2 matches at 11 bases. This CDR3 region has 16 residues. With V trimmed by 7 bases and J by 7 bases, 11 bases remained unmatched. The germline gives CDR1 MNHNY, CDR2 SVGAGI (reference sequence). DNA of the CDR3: TGTGCCAGCAAGTTCCAGACTAGCGGGGACGGCGGGGAGCTGTTTTTT. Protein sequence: CASKFQTSGDGGELFF.

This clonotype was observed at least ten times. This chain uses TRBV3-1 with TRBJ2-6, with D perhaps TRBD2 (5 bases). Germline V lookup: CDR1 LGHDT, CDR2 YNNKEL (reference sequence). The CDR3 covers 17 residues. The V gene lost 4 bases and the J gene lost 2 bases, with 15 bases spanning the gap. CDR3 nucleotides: TGTGCCAGCAGCCTCCGGGAAGGGCAGGCTGGGGCCAACGTCCTGACTTTC. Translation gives CASSLREGQAGANVLTF.

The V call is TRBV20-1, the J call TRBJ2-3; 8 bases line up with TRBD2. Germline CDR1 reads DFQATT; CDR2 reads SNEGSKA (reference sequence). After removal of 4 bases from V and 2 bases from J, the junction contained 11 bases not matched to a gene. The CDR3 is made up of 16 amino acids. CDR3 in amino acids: CSAKVGRGGPTDTQYF. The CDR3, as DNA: TGCAGTGCTAAAGTCGGGAGGGGAGGCCCCACAGATACGCAGTATTTT.

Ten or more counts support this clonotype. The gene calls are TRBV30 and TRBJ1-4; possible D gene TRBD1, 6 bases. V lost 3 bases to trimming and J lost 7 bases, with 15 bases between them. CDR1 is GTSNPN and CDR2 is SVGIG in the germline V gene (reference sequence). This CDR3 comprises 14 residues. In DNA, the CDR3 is TGTGCCTGGAGCGGGGGCAGCTTGACTGAAAAACTGTTTTTT. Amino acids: CAWSGGSLTEKLFF.

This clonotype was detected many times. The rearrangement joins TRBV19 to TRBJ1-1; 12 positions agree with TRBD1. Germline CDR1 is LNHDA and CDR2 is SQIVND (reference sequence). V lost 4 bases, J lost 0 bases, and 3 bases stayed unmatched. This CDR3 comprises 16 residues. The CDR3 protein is CASSRDRGRVNTEAFF. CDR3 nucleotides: TGTGCCAGTAGTAGGGACAGGGGGCGAGTGAACACTGAAGCTTTCTTT.

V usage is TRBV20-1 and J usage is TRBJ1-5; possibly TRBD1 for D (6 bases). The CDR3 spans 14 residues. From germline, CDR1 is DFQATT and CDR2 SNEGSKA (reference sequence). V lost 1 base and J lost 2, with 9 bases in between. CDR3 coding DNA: TGCAGTGCTAGAGGGCGACAGGGCAATCAGCCCCAGCATTTT. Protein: CSARGRQGNQPQHF.

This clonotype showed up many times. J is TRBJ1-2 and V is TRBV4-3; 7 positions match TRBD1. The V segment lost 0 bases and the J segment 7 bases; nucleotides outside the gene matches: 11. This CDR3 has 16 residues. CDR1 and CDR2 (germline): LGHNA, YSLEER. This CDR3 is CASSQDLRSSGGGYTF. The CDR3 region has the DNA TGCGCCAGCAGCCAAGATCTTAGGTCCTCAGGGGGTGGCTACACCTTC.

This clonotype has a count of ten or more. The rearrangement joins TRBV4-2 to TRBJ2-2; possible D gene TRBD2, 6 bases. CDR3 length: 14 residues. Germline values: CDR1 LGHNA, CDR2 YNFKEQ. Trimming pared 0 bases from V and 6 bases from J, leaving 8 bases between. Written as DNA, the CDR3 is TGTGCCAGCAGCCAAGATCGGGAGTCCGGGGAGCTGTTTTTT. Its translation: CASSQDRESGELFF.

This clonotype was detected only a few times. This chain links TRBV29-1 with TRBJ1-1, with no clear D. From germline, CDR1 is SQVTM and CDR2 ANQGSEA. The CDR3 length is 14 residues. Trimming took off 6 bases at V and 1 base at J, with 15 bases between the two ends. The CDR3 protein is CSVALVEGNTEAFF. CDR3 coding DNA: TGCAGCGTCGCCTTGGTGGAAGGGAACACTGAAGCTTTCTTT.

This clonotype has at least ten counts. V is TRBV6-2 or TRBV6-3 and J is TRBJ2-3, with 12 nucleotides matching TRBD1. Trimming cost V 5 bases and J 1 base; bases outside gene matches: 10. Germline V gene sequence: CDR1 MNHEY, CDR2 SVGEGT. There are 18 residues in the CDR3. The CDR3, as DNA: TGTGCCAGCAGTCCGAAGGGACAGGGGGCGAAAGGCACAGATACGCAGTATTTT. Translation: CASSPKGQGAKGTDTQYF.

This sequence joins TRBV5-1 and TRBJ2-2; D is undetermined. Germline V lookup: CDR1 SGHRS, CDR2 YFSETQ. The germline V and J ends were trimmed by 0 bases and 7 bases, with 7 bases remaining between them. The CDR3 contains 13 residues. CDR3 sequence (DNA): TGCGCCAGCAGCTTGGGGCCGGGCGGGGAGCTGTTTTTT. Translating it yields CASSLGPGGELFF.

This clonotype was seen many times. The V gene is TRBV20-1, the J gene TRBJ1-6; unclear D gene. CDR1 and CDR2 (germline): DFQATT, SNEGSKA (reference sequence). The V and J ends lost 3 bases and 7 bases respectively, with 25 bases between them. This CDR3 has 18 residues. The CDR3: CSASLGNSGGGWNSPLHF. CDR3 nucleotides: TGCAGTGCTAGCCTCGGCAACTCTGGTGGTGGGTGGAATTCACCCCTCCACTTT.

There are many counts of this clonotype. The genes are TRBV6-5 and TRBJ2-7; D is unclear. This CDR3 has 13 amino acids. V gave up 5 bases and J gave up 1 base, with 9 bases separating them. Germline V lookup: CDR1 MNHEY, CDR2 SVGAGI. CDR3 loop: CASSQRRSYEQYF. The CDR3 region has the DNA TGTGCCAGCAGTCAACGGCGTTCCTACGAGCAGTACTTC.

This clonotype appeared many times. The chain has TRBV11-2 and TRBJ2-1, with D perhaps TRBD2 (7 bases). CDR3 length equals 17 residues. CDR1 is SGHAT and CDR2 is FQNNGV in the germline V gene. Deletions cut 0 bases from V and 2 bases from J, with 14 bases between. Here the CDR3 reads CASSLEGVGGPYNEQFF. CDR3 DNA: TGTGCCAGCAGCTTAGAGGGGGTGGGGGGGCCCTACAATGAGCAGTTCTTC. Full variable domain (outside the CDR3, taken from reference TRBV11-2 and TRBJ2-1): EAGVAQSPRYKIIEKRQSVAFWCNPISGHATLYWYQQILGQGPKLLIQFQNNGVVDDSQLPKDRFSAERLKGVDSTLKIQPAKLEDSAVYLCASSLEGVGGPYNEQFFGPGTRLTVL.

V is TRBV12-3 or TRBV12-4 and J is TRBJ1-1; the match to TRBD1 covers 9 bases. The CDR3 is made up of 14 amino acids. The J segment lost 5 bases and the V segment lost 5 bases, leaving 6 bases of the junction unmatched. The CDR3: CASSLRDRETEAFF. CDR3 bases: TGTGCCAGCAGTCTCCGGGACAGGGAAACTGAAGCTTTCTTT.

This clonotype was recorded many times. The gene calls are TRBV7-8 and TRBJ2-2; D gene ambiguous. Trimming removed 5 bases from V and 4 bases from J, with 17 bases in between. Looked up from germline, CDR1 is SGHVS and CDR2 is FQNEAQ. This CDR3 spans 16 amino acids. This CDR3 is CASSLRVLSSTGELFF. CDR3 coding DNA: TGTGCCAGCAGCCTTAGGGTTCTGAGTAGCACCGGGGAGCTGTTTTTT.

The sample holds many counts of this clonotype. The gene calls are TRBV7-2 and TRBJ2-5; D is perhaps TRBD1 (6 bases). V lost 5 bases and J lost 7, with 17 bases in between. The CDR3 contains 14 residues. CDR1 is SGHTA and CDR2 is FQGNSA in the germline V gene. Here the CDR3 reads CASSQGIAVATQYF. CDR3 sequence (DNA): TGTGCCAGCAGCCAGGGGATAGCTGTGGCGACCCAGTACTTC.

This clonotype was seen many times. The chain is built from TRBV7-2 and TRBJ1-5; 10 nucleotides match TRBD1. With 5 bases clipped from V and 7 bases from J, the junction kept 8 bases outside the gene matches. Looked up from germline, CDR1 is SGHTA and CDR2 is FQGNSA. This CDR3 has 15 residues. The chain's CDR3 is CASSISGTGEQPQHF. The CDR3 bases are TGTGCCAGCAGCATATCCGGGACAGGGGAACAGCCCCAGCATTTT. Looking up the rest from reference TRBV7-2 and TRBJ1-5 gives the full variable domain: GAGVSQSPSNKVTEKGKDVELRCDPISGHTALYWYRQSLGQGLEFLIYFQGNSAPDKSGLPSDRFSAERTGGSVSTLTIQRTQQEDSAVYLCASSISGTGEQPQHFGDGTRLSIL.

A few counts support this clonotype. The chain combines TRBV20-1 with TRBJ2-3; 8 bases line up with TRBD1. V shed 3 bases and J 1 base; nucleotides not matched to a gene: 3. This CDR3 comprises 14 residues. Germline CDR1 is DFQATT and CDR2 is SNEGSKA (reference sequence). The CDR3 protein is CSARDRARTDTQYF. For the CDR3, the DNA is TGCAGTGCTAGGGACAGGGCTCGCACAGATACGCAGTATTTT.

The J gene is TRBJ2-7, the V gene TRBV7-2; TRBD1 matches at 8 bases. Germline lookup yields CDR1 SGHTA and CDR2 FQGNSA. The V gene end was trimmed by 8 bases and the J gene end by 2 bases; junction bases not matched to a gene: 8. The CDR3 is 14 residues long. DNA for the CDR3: TGTGCCAGCTCAGCGTGGACAGGGCCCTACGAGCAGTACTTC. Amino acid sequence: CASSAWTGPYEQYF.

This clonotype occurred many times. The CDR3 loop reads CASSQSGGSPQFF. In DNA, the CDR3 is TGTGCCAGCAGCCAATCGGGAGGGAGCCCTCAGTTCTTC. The V gene is TRBV4-2, the J gene TRBJ2-1; 8 bases agree with TRBD2. CDR1 LGHNA and CDR2 YNFKEQ come from the germline V gene. Germline trimming cut 2 bases from V and 13 bases from J; bases unmatched to any gene: 7. The CDR3 length is 13 residues.